These 18 T cell receptor beta chains share one sample of origin, sequenced in a study of neurological immune-mediated disorders. In TCRdb, the 5' RACE reads were re-called with MiXCR into one record per CDR3 protein. The repertoire holds around 60,000 distinct CDR3 sequences, with about 3.2% as singletons. Material: PBMCs. These receptors were collected from a woman aged 55-70 years with multiple sclerosis.

This clonotype was detected ten times or more. J is TRBJ1-1 and V is TRBV20-1; 7 bases line up with TRBD1. The CDR3 sequence is 15 residues long. J was trimmed by 5 bases and V by 2 bases; bases with no gene match: 11. Germline V gives CDR1 DFQATT, CDR2 SNEGSKA (reference sequence). The CDR3 region is CSARQPTGRKTEAFF. CDR3 DNA sequence: TGCAGTGCTAGACAACCGACAGGGAGGAAGACTGAAGCTTTCTTT.

This clonotype was counted many times. This chain links TRBV7-2 with TRBJ2-2, with D uncertain. The V gene lost 6 bases and the J gene lost 8 bases, with 22 bases spanning the gap. Germline V CDR1 and CDR2: SGHTA, FQGNSA. This CDR3 has 16 residues. The CDR3 reads CASRPTRIGSTGELFF. The CDR3 nucleotides read TGTGCCAGCAGACCCACTCGGATAGGCTCAACAGGGGAGCTGTTTTTT.

This clonotype was counted many times. The chain joins TRBV4-3 to TRBJ2-3; unclear D gene. Germline-derived CDR1 and CDR2 are LGHNA and YSLEER. There are 15 residues in the CDR3. Trimming took off 2 bases at V and 3 bases at J, with 12 bases between the two ends. The CDR3 sequence: CASSQTPLRTDTQYF. CDR3 in DNA: TGCGCCAGCAGCCAAACGCCGCTTCGAACAGATACGCAGTATTTT.

This clonotype was detected ten times or more. The chain joins TRBV20-1 to TRBJ2-3; 8 bases are shared with TRBD1. Trimming removed 4 bases from V and 3 bases from J; junction bases left unmatched: 6. CDR3 length: 14 residues. The V gene's germline CDR1 is DFQATT and CDR2 SNEGSKA (reference sequence). Here the CDR3 reads CSAKQGAGTDTQYF. The CDR3 nucleotides read TGCAGTGCTAAGCAGGGGGCGGGGACAGATACGCAGTATTTT.

This clonotype has a count of ten or more. This chain connects TRBV12-3 or TRBV12-4 to TRBJ1-5, with 8 bases fitting TRBD1. The CDR3 length is 14 residues. The V gene end was trimmed by 6 bases and the J gene end by 5 bases; junction bases not matched to a gene: 6. DNA of the CDR3: TGTGCCAGCAGCCTACAGGGGGGGGATCAGCCCCAGCATTTT. Translated: CASSLQGGDQPQHF.

This clonotype occurred many times. The J gene is TRBJ2-7, the V gene TRBV7-2, with TRBD1 matching 9 bases. The CDR3 sequence is 12 residues long. Per the germline V gene, CDR1 is SGHTA and CDR2 is FQGNSA. V lost 5 bases, J lost 12 bases, and 8 bases stayed unmatched. CDR3 DNA sequence: TGTGCCAGCAGCCCACGGACAGGGGAGAGGTACTTC. This encodes CASSPRTGERYF.

This clonotype was recorded at least ten times. V and J are TRBV7-2 and TRBJ2-3; D is uncertain. The CDR3 runs 11 residues. The germline V gene has CDR1 SGHTA and CDR2 FQGNSA. Trimming removed 5 bases at V and 9 bases at J, with 9 bases between. The DNA of the CDR3 is TGTGCCAGCAGCCGCAGGACCACGCAGTATTTT. Translation: CASSRRTTQYF. Full variable domain (outside the CDR3, taken from reference TRBV7-2 and TRBJ2-3): GAGVSQSPSNKVTEKGKDVELRCDPISGHTALYWYRQSLGQGLEFLIYFQGNSAPDKSGLPSDRFSAERTGGSVSTLTIQRTQQEDSAVYLCASSRRTTQYFGPGTRLTVL.

Many counts were recorded for this clonotype. The CDR3 is CASSYSGETYEQYF. The CDR3 DNA reads as TGTGCCAGCAGTTACTCGGGAGAAACCTACGAGCAGTACTTC. This chain connects TRBV6-5 to TRBJ2-7; TRBD2 might be the D (5 bases). This CDR3 region has 14 residues. Germline CDR1 and CDR2: MNHEY and SVGAGI. V lost 0 bases and J lost 2, with 8 bases in between.

A few counts support this clonotype. The gene calls are TRBV2 and TRBJ2-2; D is perhaps TRBD1 (6 bases). V shed 7 bases and J shed 9 bases, with 24 bases lying between them. The germline V gene has CDR1 SNHLY and CDR2 FYNNEI. CDR3 length: 16 amino acids. CDR3: CASMRDQGSLVRELFF. The CDR3 DNA is TGTGCCAGCATGCGCGATCAGGGGAGTCTTGTTAGGGAGCTGTTTTTT. The complete variable domain, with remaining parts taken from reference TRBV2 and TRBJ2-2, reads EPEVTQTPSHQVTQMGQEVILRCVPISNHLYFYWYRQILGQKVEFLVSFYNNEISEKSEIFDDQFSVERPDGSNFTLKIRSTKLEDSAMYFCASMRDQGSLVRELFFGEGSRLTVL.

This clonotype has at least ten counts. The genes are TRBV10-3 and TRBJ2-7; the match to TRBD1 covers 10 bases. The germline V gene encodes CDR1 ENHRY and CDR2 SYGVKD. V lost 8 bases, J lost 4 bases, and 8 bases stayed unmatched. The CDR3 totals 14 residues. The CDR3 is CAIRAGDRGYEQYF. CDR3 DNA sequence: TGTGCCATCCGCGCCGGGGACAGGGGTTACGAGCAGTACTTC.

This clonotype has at least ten counts. This chain joins TRBV5-1 and TRBJ1-1; no clear D gene. V gave up 0 bases and J gave up 7 bases, with 10 bases separating them. Germline-derived CDR1 and CDR2 are SGHRS and YFSETQ. The CDR3 runs to 13 residues. CDR3 bases: TGCGCCAGCAGCTTGGAGACACTGGGTGAAGCTTTCTTT. Its translation is CASSLETLGEAFF.

This clonotype was seen ten or more times. The V gene is TRBV20-1, the J gene TRBJ2-5, with TRBD2 matching over 8 bases. V lost 5 bases, J lost 7 bases, and 9 bases stayed unmatched. Germline V lookup: CDR1 DFQATT, CDR2 SNEGSKA (reference sequence). This CDR3 is built from 13 residues. The CDR3 protein is CSASGLALGTQYF. DNA of the CDR3: TGCAGTGCTTCAGGACTAGCTTTGGGGACCCAGTACTTC.

This clonotype was counted many times. The rearrangement uses TRBV9 and TRBJ1-1, with D tentatively TRBD1 (6 bases). The CDR3 length is 13 residues. Per the germline V gene, CDR1 is SGDLS and CDR2 is YYNGEE. V lost 4 bases and J lost 11, with 18 bases in between. CDR3 sequence: CASSLNSGTSAFF. In DNA, the CDR3 is TGTGCCAGCAGCCTAAATTCCGGGACAAGCGCTTTCTTT.

This clonotype was seen ten or more times. The chain is built from TRBV11-2 and TRBJ2-2; perhaps TRBD1 as D (5 bases). This CDR3 has 16 residues. Per germline, CDR1 SGHAT and CDR2 FQNNGV. V was trimmed by 5 bases and J by 3 bases, leaving 16 bases between them. The CDR3 coding sequence is TGTGCCAGCAGCCCAGTAAAGGGGATGGACACCGGGGAGCTGTTTTTT. Translated: CASSPVKGMDTGELFF.

The sample holds many counts of this clonotype. This chain uses TRBV7-9 with TRBJ2-7; D is unclear. V lost 7 bases, J lost 3 bases, and 10 bases lay in between. Germline assignment: CDR1 SEHNR and CDR2 FQNEAQ (reference sequence). The CDR3 contains 12 residues. In DNA form, the CDR3 reads TGTGCCAGCATTGGGTCGGGCTACGAGCAGTACTTC. This codes for CASIGSGYEQYF.

This clonotype was counted ten times or more. The chain recombines TRBV5-1 with TRBJ2-2, with D hard to call. CDR3 length equals 13 residues. The germline CDR1 and CDR2 sequences are SGHRS and YFSETQ. V lost 7 bases to trimming and J lost 3 bases, with 10 bases between them. CDR3 amino acids: CASCDGDTGELFF. The CDR3 bases are TGCGCCAGCTGTGACGGAGACACCGGGGAGCTGTTTTTT.

This clonotype was seen at least ten times. This chain links TRBV12-3 or TRBV12-4 with TRBJ2-5; no clear D gene. The CDR3 totals 16 residues. V lost 1 base, J lost 2 bases, and 14 bases lay in between. In DNA, the CDR3 is TGTGCCAGCAGTTTAGGTAGAGGCCCCTCACAAGAGACCCAGTACTTC. This gives the protein CASSLGRGPSQETQYF.

This clonotype was recorded many times. The chain couples TRBV20-1 to TRBJ1-6; 9 bases map to TRBD1. J lost 4 bases, V lost 1 base, and 5 bases had no gene match. The germline gives CDR1 DFQATT, CDR2 SNEGSKA (reference sequence). This CDR3 spans 16 amino acids. CDR3 residues: CSARAQDRGYNSPLHF. The CDR3, as DNA: TGCAGTGCTAGAGCACAGGACAGGGGATATAATTCACCCCTCCACTTT.